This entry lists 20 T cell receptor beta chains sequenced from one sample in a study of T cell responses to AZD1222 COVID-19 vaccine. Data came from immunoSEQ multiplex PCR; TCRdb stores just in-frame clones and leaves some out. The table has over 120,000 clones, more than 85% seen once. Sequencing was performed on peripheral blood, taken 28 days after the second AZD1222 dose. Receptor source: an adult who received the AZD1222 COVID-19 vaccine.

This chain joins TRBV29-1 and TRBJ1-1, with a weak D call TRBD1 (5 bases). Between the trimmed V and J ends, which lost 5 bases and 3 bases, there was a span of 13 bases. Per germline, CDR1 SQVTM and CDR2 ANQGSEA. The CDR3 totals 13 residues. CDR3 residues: CSVPPDSYTEAFF. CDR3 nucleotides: TGCAGCGTTCCTCCTGACAGCTACACTGAAGCTTTCTTT.

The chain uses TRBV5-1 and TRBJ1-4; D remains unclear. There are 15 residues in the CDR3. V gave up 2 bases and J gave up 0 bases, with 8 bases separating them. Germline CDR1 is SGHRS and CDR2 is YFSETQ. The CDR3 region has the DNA TGCGCCAGCAGCTTATACCCGGCAACTAATGAAAAACTGTTTTTT. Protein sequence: CASSLYPATNEKLFF. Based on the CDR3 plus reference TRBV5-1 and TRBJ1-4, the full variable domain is KAGVTQTPRYLIKTRGQQVTLSCSPISGHRSVSWYQQTPGQGLQFLFEYFSETQRNKGNFPGRFSGRQFSNSRSEMNVSTLELGDSALYLCASSLYPATNEKLFFGSGTQLSVL.

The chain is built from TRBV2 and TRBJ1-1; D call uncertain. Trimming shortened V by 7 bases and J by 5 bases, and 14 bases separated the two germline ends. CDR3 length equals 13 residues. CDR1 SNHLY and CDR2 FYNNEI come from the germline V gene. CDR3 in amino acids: CASTPEFGTEAFF. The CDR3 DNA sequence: TGTGCCAGCACGCCCGAGTTTGGGACTGAAGCTTTCTTT.

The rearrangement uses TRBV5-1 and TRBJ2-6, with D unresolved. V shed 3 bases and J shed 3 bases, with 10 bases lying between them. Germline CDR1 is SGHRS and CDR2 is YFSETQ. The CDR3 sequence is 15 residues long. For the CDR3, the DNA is TGCGCCAGCAGCTCCCCCCAGAGTGGGGCCAACGTCCTGACTTTC. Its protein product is CASSSPQSGANVLTF. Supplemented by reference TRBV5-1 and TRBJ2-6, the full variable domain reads KAGVTQTPRYLIKTRGQQVTLSCSPISGHRSVSWYQQTPGQGLQFLFEYFSETQRNKGNFPGRFSGRQFSNSRSEMNVSTLELGDSALYLCASSSPQSGANVLTFGAGSRLTVL.

Written as DNA, the CDR3 is TGTGCCAGCAGCGTCGGCAACAGGAGATACCTCCCCTATGGCTACACCTTC. It encodes CASSVGNRRYLPYGYTF. The gene calls are TRBV9 and TRBJ1-2; the D gene is possibly TRBD1 (5 bases). There are 17 residues in the CDR3. Germline values: CDR1 SGDLS, CDR2 YYNGEE. Trimming removed 2 bases at V and 4 bases at J, with 21 bases between. The entire variable domain, with the rest obtained from reference TRBV9 and TRBJ1-2, is as follows: DSGVTQTPKHLITATGQRVTLRCSPRSGDLSVYWYQQSLDQGLQFLIQYYNGEERAKGNILERFSAQQFPDLHSELNLSSLELGDSALYFCASSVGNRRYLPYGYTFGSGTRLTVV.

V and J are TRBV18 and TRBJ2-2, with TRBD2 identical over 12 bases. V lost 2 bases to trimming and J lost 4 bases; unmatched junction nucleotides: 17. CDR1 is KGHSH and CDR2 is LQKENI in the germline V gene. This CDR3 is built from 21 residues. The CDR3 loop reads CASSPTTTGLAGRGRTGELFF. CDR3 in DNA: TGTGCCAGCTCACCAACAACTACCGGACTAGCGGGGAGGGGGCGCACCGGGGAGCTGTTTTTT.

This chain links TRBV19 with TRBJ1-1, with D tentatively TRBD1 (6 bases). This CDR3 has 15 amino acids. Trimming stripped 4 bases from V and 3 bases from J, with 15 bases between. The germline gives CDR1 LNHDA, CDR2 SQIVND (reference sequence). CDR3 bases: TGTGCCAGTAGTACCCTTCGAGCAGGGGACACTGAAGCTTTCTTT. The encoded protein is CASSTLRAGDTEAFF.

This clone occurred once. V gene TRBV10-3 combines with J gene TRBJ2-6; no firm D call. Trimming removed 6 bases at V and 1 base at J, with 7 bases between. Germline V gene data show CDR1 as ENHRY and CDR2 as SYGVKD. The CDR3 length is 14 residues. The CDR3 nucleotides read TGTGCCATCAGCCCCCAATCTGGGGCCAACGTCCTGACTTTC. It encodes CAISPQSGANVLTF.

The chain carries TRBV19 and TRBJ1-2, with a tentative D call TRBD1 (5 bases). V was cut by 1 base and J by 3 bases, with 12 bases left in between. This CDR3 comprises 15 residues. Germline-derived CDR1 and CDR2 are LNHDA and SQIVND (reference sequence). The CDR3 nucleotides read TGTGCCAGTAGTATAGGACAGCCCGGAGACTATGGCTACACCTTC. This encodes CASSIGQPGDYGYTF.

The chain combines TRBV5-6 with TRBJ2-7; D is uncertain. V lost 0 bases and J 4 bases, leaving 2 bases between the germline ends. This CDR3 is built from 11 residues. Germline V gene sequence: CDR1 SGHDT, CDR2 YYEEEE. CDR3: CASSLGYEQYF. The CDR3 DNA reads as TGTGCCAGCAGCTTGGGATACGAGCAGTACTTC.

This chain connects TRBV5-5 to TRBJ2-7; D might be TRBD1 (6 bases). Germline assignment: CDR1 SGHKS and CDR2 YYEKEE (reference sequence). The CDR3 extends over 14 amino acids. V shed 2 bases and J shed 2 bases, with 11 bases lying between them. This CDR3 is CASSLSPGAYEQYF. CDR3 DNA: TGTGCCAGCAGCTTATCCCCAGGGGCCTACGAGCAGTACTTC.

The CDR3: CASSYRGDSYNEQFF. The CDR3 DNA sequence: TGTGCCAGCAGTTACAGGGGGGACAGCTACAATGAGCAGTTCTTC. The chain employs TRBV6-6 and TRBJ2-1; tentative D call: TRBD1 (7 bases). Germline assignment: CDR1 MNHNY and CDR2 SVGAGI (reference sequence). V lost 2 bases to trimming and J lost 3 bases, with 11 bases between them. CDR3 length: 15 residues.

CDR3 region: CASSSMGSGANVLTF. The CDR3, as DNA: TGCGCCAGCAGCTCAATGGGCTCTGGGGCCAACGTCCTGACTTTC. The rearrangement links TRBV5-1 to TRBJ2-6, with D hard to call. The CDR3 loop spans 15 amino acids. Deletions cut 3 bases from V and 0 bases from J, with 7 bases between. Per the germline V gene, CDR1 is SGHRS and CDR2 is YFSETQ.

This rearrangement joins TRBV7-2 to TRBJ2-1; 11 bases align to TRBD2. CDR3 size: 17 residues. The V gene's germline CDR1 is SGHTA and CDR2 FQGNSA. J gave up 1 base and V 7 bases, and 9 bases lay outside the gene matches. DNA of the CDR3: TGTGCCAGCACGTCCGGGACTAGCGGAGGGTCCTACAATGAGCAGTTCTTC. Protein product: CASTSGTSGGSYNEQFF.

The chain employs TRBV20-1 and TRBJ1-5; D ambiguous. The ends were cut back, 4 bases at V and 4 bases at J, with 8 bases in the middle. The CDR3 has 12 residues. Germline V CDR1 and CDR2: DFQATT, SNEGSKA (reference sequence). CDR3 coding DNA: TGCAGTGCTATTGAGGGAAATCAGCCCCAGCATTTT. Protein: CSAIEGNQPQHF.

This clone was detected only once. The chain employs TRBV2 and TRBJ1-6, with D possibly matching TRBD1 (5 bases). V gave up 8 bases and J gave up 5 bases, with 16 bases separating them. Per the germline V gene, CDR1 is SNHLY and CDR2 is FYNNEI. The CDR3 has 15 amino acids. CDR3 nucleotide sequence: TGTGCCAGCTCCAGGGATTCCCTCAATAATTCACCCCTCCACTTT. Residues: CASSRDSLNNSPLHF. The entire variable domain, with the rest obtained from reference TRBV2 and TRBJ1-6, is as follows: EPEVTQTPSHQVTQMGQEVILRCVPISNHLYFYWYRQILGQKVEFLVSFYNNEISEKSEIFDDQFSVERPDGSNFTLKIRSTKLEDSAMYFCASSRDSLNNSPLHFGNGTRLTVT.

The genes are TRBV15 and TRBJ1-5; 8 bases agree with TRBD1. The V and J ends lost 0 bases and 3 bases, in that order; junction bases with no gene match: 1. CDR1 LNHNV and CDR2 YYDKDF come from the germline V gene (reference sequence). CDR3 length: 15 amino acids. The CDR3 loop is CATSREDRANQPQHF. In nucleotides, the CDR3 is TGTGCCACCAGCAGAGAGGACAGGGCCAATCAGCCCCAGCATTTT. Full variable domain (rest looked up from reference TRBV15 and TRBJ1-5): DAMVIQNPRYQVTQFGKPVTLSCSQTLNHNVMYWYQQKSSQAPKLLFHYYDKDFNNEADTPDNFQSRRPNTSFCFLDIRSPGLGDTAMYLCATSREDRANQPQHFGDGTRLSIL.

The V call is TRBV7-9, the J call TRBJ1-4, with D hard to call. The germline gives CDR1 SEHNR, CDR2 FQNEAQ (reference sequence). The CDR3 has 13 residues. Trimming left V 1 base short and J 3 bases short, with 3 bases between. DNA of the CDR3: TGTGCCAGCAGCTTAGATCCTAATGAAAAACTGTTTTTT. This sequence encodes CASSLDPNEKLFF.

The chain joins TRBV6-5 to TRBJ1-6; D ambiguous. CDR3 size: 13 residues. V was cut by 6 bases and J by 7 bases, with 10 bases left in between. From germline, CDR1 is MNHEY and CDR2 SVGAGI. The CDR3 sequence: CASRPGTNSPLHF. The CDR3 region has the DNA TGTGCCAGCAGGCCCGGAACCAATTCACCCCTCCACTTT.

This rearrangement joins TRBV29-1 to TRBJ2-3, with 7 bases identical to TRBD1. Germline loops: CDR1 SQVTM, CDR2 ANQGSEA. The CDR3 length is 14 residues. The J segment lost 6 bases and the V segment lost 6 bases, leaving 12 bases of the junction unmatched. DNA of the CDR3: TGCAGCGTCACAACAGGGGTGGGAAGTGATACGCAGTATTTT. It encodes CSVTTGVGSDTQYF.